The 14 T cell receptor beta chains given below trace back to one sample, sequenced in a study of T cell repertoires in cytomegalovirus infection. Each CDR3 protein is one row after TCRdb ran MiXCR on the reads. This sample yields more than 650,000 distinct CDR3 sequences, of which less than 40% are seen a single time; roughly 2.9% belongs to the top ten. Sequenced sample: PBMCs. Every receptor here comes from a human donor in good health (CMV status not recorded). Some clones in this sample may be carry-over from other donors' samples.

This clonotype was seen many times. This chain connects TRBV7-2 to TRBJ2-1, with unresolved D. V dropped 4 bases and J dropped 6 bases, with 19 bases sitting between them. The CDR3 runs to 16 residues. CDR1 is SGHTA, CDR2 FQGNSA, per germline. The CDR3 protein is CASSSTFRTGFNEQFF. The CDR3 DNA reads TGTGCCAGCAGCTCAACGTTCCGGACCGGCTTCAATGAGCAGTTCTTC. The full variable domain, its missing parts supplied by reference TRBV7-2 and TRBJ2-1, is GAGVSQSPSNKVTEKGKDVELRCDPISGHTALYWYRQSLGQGLEFLIYFQGNSAPDKSGLPSDRFSAERTGGSVSTLTIQRTQQEDSAVYLCASSSTFRTGFNEQFFGPGTRLTVL.

In its sample, this clonotype was seen a few times. The rearrangement links TRBV12-3 or TRBV12-4 to TRBJ2-4, with a possible D match to TRBD1 (6 bases). Trimming removed 6 bases from V and 5 bases from J, with 17 bases in between. There are 15 residues in the CDR3. The CDR3 loop reads CASSSSGTLENIQYF. CDR3 bases: TGTGCCAGCAGCTCTTCCGGGACATTGGAAAACATTCAGTACTTC.

This chain uses TRBV7-9 with TRBJ1-1; D is unclear. Germline CDR1 and CDR2: SEHNR and FQNEAQ (reference sequence). Trimming took 2 bases from V and 3 from J, leaving 4 bases between them. The CDR3 has 12 residues. The CDR3 is CASSLSYTEAFF. CDR3 DNA: TGTGCCAGCAGCTTATCGTACACTGAAGCTTTCTTT.

This clonotype has ten or more counts. V usage is TRBV6-1 and J usage is TRBJ1-1; TRBD1 might be the D (6 bases). CDR3 size: 13 residues. The ends were cut back, 5 bases at V and 2 bases at J, with 9 bases in the middle. In germline, CDR1 is MNHNS, CDR2 SASEGT. CDR3 residues: CASSWTVNTEAFF. In nucleotides, the CDR3 is TGTGCCAGCAGTTGGACAGTTAACACTGAAGCTTTCTTT.

This chain joins TRBV10-3 and TRBJ1-4; the match to TRBD1 covers 9 bases. The germline CDR1 and CDR2 sequences are ENHRY and SYGVKD. CDR3 size: 14 residues. The V segment lost 6 bases and the J segment 7 bases; nucleotides outside the gene matches: 6. CDR3 sequence: CAISSGTGPEKLFF. The CDR3, as DNA: TGTGCCATCAGCTCCGGGACAGGGCCTGAAAAACTGTTTTTT.

This clonotype was seen a single time. The CDR3 nucleotides read TGTGCCAGCAGTTACCAAGGACTAGCACTCACAGATACGCAGTATTTT. It is translated as CASSYQGLALTDTQYF. The chain has TRBV6-5 and TRBJ2-3, with TRBD2 matching over 8 bases. Trimming cost V 2 bases and J 2 bases; bases outside gene matches: 6. The germline V gene has CDR1 MNHEY and CDR2 SVGAGI. The CDR3 is 16 amino acids.

This chain's CDR3 is CASSVRGDRENTEAFF. As DNA, the CDR3 is TGTGCCAGCAGCGTAAGAGGAGACAGAGAGAACACTGAAGCTTTCTTT. The chain couples TRBV9 to TRBJ1-1; D possibly corresponds to TRBD1 (5 bases). The CDR3 covers 16 residues. V shed 1 base and J shed 1 base, with 14 bases lying between them. Germline V CDR1 and CDR2: SGDLS, YYNGEE.

The chain uses TRBV7-9 and TRBJ1-1, with D possibly being TRBD1 (5 bases). Germline assignment: CDR1 SEHNR and CDR2 FQNEAQ (reference sequence). This CDR3 spans 14 amino acids. Trimming cost V 3 bases and J 5 bases, with 13 bases left between them. CDR3 bases: TGTGCCAGCAGCTTTGTGACAGTGTGTACTGAAGCTTTCTTT. It yields the protein CASSFVTVCTEAFF.

The chain is built from TRBV24-1 and TRBJ1-4; 10 bases align to TRBD1. The V gene end was trimmed by 9 bases and the J gene end by 8 bases; junction bases not matched to a gene: 5. The CDR3 contains 13 residues. From germline, CDR1 is KGHDR and CDR2 SFDVKD. The CDR3 coding sequence is TGTGCCACCGGGACAGGGGATCGCGAAAAACTGTTTTTT. This encodes CATGTGDREKLFF.

CDR3 DNA: TGTGCCAGCAGCCTCAGTGGACTACGAAGCACAGATACGCAGTATTTT. Its translation is CASSLSGLRSTDTQYF. The genes are TRBV6-2 or TRBV6-3 and TRBJ2-3; tentatively, D is TRBD2 (6 bases). The length of the CDR3 is 16 residues. Trimming pared 6 bases from V and 0 bases from J, leaving 16 bases between. Germline V CDR1 and CDR2: MNHEY, SVGEGT.

This clonotype occurred a few times. The V call is TRBV28, the J call TRBJ1-1; D gene unclear. CDR3 size: 13 residues. V lost 2 bases and J lost 5, with 9 bases in between. Germline V gene lookup returns CDR1 MDHEN and CDR2 SYDVKM. CDR3 protein: CASSLSWATEAFF. The CDR3 DNA reads TGTGCCAGCAGTTTAAGTTGGGCAACTGAAGCTTTCTTT.

V gene TRBV27 combines with J gene TRBJ2-2; 7 bases fit TRBD2. This CDR3 has 14 residues. The V gene end was trimmed by 6 bases and the J gene end by 4 bases; junction bases not matched to a gene: 5. Germline CDR1 reads MNHEY; CDR2 reads SMNVEV (reference sequence). The CDR3 reads CASRIAGSTGELFF. The CDR3 nucleotides are TGTGCCAGCAGGATAGCGGGCTCCACCGGGGAGCTGTTTTTT.

The chain is built from TRBV6-1 and TRBJ2-1; D is perhaps TRBD1 (6 bases). The CDR3 runs 13 residues. Germline V lookup: CDR1 MNHNS, CDR2 SASEGT. V shed 3 bases and J shed 7 bases, with 10 bases lying between them. The CDR3 protein is CASSDEDRNEQFF. The CDR3 DNA sequence: TGTGCCAGCAGTGACGAGGACAGAAATGAGCAGTTCTTC.

CDR3: CASSHGGGMNTEAFF. CDR3 DNA: TGCGCCAGCAGCCACGGCGGGGGGATGAACACTGAAGCTTTCTTT. The chain links TRBV5-1 to TRBJ1-1; maybe TRBD1 (5 bases). Germline V gene sequence: CDR1 SGHRS, CDR2 YFSETQ. Between the trimmed V and J ends, which lost 4 bases and 0 bases, there was a span of 13 bases. This CDR3 is 15 amino acids long. Looking up the rest from reference TRBV5-1 and TRBJ1-1 gives the full variable domain: KAGVTQTPRYLIKTRGQQVTLSCSPISGHRSVSWYQQTPGQGLQFLFEYFSETQRNKGNFPGRFSGRQFSNSRSEMNVSTLELGDSALYLCASSHGGGMNTEAFFGQGTRLTVV.